This TCR beta chain was captured by sequencing in a study of PD-L1 blockade in urothelial cancer. Background on the study: Atezolizumab at 1,200 mg intravenously every 3 weeks was started by patients in about 2014. At 3 weeks (second dose) and 6 weeks after starting treatment, blood was analyzed.

Libraries were prepared by immunoSEQ multiplex PCR; TCRdb keeps only in-frame clonotypes and omits some of them. The sample contains under 50,000 clones, approximately 86% of which appear only once. Time point denoted: peripheral blood 6 weeks after treatment start. Samples were collected from each patient before treatment and during treatment. Each patient gave between 1 and 8 of them in total. The receptor's source is a man aged 55 to 69 with urothelial cancer. This sample comprised PBMCs, obtained around atezolizumab (anti-PD-L1) treatment.

The CDR3 coding sequence is TGTGCCAGCAACTCGATCGGGGATGAAAAACTGTTTTTT. Translated: CASNSIGDEKLFF. This sequence joins TRBV5-4 and TRBJ1-4; D call uncertain. Germline CDR1 and CDR2: SGHNT and YYREEE (reference sequence). This CDR3 comprises 13 residues. The V end lost 6 bases, the J end lost 6 bases, and 12 bases lay between the germline ends.